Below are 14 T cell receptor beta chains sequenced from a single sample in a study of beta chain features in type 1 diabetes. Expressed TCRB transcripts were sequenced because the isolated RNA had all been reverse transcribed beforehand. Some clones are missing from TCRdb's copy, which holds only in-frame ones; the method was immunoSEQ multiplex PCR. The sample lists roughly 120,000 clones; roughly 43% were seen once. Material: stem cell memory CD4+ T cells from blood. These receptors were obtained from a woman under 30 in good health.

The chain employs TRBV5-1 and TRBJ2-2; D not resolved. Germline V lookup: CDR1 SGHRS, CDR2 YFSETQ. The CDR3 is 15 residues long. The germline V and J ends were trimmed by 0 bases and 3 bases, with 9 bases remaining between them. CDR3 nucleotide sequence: TGCGCCAGCAGCTTGGTGGGCTTTGACACCGGGGAGCTGTTTTTT. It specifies CASSLVGFDTGELFF.

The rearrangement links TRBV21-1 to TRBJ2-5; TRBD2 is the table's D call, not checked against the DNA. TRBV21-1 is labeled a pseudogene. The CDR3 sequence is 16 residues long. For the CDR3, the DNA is TGTGCCAGCAGCAAAGACGTACTAGCGGCCCAAGAGACCCAGTACTTC. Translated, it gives CASSKDVLAAQETQYF.

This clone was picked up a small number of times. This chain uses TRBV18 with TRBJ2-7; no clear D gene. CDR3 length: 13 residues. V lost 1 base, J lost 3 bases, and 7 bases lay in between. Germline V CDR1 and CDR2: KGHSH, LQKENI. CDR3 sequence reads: CASSPLGHYEQYF. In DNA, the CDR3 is TGTGCCAGCTCACCACTTGGCCACTACGAGCAGTACTTC.

The CDR3 here is CASSQESAGTHEQYF. The CDR3 DNA is TGCGCCAGCAGCCAAGAAAGCGCGGGTACCCACGAGCAGTACTTC. The V call is TRBV4-1, the J call TRBJ2-7; possibly TRBD2 for D (5 bases). Germline CDR1 and CDR2: MGHRA and YSYEKL. V shed 0 bases and J shed 5 bases, with 14 bases lying between them. The CDR3 is 15 amino acids.

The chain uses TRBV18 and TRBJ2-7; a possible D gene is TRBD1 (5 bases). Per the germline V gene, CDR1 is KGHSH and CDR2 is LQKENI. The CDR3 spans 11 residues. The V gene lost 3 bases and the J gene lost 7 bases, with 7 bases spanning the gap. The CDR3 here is CASSPGREQYF. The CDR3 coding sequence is TGTGCCAGCTCACCGGGGCGGGAGCAGTACTTC.

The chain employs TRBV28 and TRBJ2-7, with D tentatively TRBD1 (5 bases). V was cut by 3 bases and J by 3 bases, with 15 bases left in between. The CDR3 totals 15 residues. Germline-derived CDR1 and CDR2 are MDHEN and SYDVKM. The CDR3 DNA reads TGTGCCAGCAGTTTGCCAGGACAAGGTCTCTACGAGCAGTACTTC. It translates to CASSLPGQGLYEQYF.

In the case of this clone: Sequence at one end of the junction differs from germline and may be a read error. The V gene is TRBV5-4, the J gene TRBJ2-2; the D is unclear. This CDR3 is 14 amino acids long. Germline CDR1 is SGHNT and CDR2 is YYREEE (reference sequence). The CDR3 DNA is TGTGCCAGCAGCTTGGTTTCCAGTACCGTGGAGCTGTTTTTT. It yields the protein CASSLVSSTVELFF.

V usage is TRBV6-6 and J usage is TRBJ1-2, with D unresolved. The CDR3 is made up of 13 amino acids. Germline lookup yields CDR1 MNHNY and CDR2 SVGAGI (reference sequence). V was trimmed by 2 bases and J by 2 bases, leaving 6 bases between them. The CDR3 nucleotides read TGTGCCAGCAGTTACCACACAAACTATGGCTACACCTTC. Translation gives CASSYHTNYGYTF.

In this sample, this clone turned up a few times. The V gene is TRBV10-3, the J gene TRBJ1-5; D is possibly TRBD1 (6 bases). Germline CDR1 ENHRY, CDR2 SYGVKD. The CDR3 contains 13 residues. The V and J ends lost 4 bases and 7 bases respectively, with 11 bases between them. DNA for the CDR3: TGTGCCATCAGTGGACAAGGGGGACAGCCCCAGCATTTT. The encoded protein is CAISGQGGQPQHF.

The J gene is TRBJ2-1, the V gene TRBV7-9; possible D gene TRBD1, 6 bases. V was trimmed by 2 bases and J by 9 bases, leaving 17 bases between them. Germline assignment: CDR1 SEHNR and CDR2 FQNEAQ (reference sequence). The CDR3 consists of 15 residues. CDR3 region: CASSLTGQSVVEQFF. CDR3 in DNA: TGTGCCAGCAGCTTAACCGGACAGTCTGTCGTTGAGCAGTTCTTC.

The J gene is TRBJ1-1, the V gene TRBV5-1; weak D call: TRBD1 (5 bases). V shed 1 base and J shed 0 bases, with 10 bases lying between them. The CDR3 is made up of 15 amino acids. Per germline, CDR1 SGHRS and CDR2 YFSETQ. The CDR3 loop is CASSLWGSMNTEAFF. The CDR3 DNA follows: TGCGCCAGCAGCTTGTGGGGCAGCATGAACACTGAAGCTTTCTTT.

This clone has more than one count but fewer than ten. The CDR3 DNA sequence: TGTGCTAGTGGTTCCCCAGGACTAGCGGGGCCCAATGAGCAGTTCTTC. It codes for CASGSPGLAGPNEQFF. The chain has TRBV12-5 and TRBJ2-1; 12 positions match TRBD2. The CDR3 extends over 16 amino acids. Per the germline V gene, CDR1 is LGHNT and CDR2 is FRNRAP. V was pared by 4 bases and J by 6 bases, with 7 bases of the junction left unmatched. Using reference TRBV12-5 and TRBJ2-1 for the parts outside the CDR3, the full variable domain is DARVTQTPRHKVTEMGQEVTMRCQPILGHNTVFWYRQTMMQGLELLAYFRNRAPLDDSGMPKDRFSAEMPDATLATLKIQPSEPRDSAVYFCASGSPGLAGPNEQFFGPGTRLTVL.

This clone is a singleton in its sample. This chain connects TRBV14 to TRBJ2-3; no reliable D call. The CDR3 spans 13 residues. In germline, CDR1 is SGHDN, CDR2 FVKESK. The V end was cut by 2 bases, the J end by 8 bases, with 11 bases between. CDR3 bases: TGTGCCAGCAGCCAACTAGGTTTGGGTACGCAGTATTTT. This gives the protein CASSQLGLGTQYF.

The CDR3 region has the DNA TGTGCCAGCAGCCAGATAGCGGTTAACTATGGCTACACCTTC. This codes for CASSQIAVNYGYTF. V and J are TRBV7-9 and TRBJ1-2; D is ambiguous. The germline V gene has CDR1 SEHNR and CDR2 FQNEAQ (reference sequence). Trimming shortened V by 5 bases and J by 1 base, and 11 bases separated the two germline ends. This CDR3 is 14 amino acids long.